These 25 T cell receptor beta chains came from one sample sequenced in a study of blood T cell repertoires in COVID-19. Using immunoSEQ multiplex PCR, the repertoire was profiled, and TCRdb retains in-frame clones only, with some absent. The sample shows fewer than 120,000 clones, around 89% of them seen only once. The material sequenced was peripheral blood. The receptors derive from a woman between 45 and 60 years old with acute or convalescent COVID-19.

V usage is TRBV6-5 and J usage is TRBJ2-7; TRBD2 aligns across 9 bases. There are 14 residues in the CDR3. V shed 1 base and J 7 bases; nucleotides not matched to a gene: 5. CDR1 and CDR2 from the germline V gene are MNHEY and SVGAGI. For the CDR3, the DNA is TGTGCCAGCAGTTACTTAGCGGGAGCTTGGGAGCAGTACTTC. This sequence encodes CASSYLAGAWEQYF.

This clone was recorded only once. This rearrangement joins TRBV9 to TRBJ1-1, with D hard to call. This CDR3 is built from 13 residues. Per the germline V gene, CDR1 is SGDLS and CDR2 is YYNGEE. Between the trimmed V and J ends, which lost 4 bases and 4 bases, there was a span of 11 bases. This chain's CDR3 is CASSRKPGTEAFF. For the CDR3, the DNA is TGTGCCAGCAGCCGCAAACCGGGCACTGAAGCTTTCTTT.

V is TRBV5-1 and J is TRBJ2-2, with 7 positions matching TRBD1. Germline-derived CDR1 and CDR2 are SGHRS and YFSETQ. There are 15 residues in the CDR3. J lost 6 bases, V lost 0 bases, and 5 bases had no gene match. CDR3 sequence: CASSLAGGKAGELFF. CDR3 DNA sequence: TGCGCCAGCAGCTTGGCAGGGGGAAAGGCCGGGGAGCTGTTTTTT. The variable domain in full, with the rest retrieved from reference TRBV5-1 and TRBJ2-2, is KAGVTQTPRYLIKTRGQQVTLSCSPISGHRSVSWYQQTPGQGLQFLFEYFSETQRNKGNFPGRFSGRQFSNSRSEMNVSTLELGDSALYLCASSLAGGKAGELFFGEGSRLTVL.

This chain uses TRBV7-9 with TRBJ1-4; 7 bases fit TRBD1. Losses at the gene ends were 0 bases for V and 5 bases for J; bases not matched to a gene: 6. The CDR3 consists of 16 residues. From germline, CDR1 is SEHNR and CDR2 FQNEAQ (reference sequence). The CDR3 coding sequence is TGTGCCAGCAGCTTAGCACCGGGACAGACGAATGAAAAACTGTTTTTT. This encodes CASSLAPGQTNEKLFF.

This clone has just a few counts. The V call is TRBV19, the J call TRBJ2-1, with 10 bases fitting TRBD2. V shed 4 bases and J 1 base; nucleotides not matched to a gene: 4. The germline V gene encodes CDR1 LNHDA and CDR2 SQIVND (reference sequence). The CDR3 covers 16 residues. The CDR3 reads CASSTIAGGSYNEQFF. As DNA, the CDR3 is TGTGCCAGTAGTACCATAGCGGGAGGTTCCTACAATGAGCAGTTCTTC.

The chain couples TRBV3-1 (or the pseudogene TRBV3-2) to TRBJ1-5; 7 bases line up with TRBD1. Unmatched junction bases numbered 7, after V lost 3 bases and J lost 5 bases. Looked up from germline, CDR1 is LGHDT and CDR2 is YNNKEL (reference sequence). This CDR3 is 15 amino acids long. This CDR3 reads CASSHAGQVDQPQHF. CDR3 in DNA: TGTGCCAGCAGCCATGCTGGACAGGTCGATCAGCCCCAGCATTTT.

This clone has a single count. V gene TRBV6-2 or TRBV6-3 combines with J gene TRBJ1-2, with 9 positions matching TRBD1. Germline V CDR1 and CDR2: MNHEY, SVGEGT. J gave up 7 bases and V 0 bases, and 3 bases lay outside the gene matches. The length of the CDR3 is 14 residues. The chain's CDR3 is CASSYSGQGFGYTF. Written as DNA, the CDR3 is TGTGCCAGCAGTTACTCGGGACAGGGCTTTGGCTACACCTTC.

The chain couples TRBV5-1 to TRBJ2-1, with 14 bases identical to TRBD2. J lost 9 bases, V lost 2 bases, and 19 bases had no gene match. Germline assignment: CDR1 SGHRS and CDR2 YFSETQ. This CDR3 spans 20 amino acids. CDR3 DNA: TGCGCCAGCAGCTTCGCCTCAAATCGCGGGACTAGCGGGAGAGGACGTGAGCAGTTCTTC. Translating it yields CASSFASNRGTSGRGREQFF.

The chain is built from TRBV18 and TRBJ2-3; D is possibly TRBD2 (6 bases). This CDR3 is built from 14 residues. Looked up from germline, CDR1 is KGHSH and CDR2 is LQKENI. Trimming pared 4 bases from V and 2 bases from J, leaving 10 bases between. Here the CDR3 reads CASSQGLYTDTQYF. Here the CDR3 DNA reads TGTGCCAGCTCACAGGGACTTTACACAGATACGCAGTATTTT. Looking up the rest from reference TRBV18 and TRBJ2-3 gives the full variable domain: NAGVMQNPRHLVRRRGQEARLRCSPMKGHSHVYWYRQLPEEGLKFMVYLQKENIIDESGMPKERFSAEFPKEGPSILRIQQVVRGDSAAYFCASSQGLYTDTQYFGPGTRLTVL.

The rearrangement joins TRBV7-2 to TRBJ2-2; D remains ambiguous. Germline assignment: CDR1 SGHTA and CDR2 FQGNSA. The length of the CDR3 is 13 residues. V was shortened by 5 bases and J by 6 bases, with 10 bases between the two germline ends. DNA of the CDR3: TGTGCCAGCAGCCCCCGGAGTGCCGGGGAGCTGTTTTTT. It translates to CASSPRSAGELFF.

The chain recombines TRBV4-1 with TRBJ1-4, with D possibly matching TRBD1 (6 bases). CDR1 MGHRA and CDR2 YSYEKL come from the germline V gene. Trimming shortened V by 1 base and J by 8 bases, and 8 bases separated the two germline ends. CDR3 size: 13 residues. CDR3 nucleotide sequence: TGCGCCAGCAGCCAAGTGGACAGCGAAAAACTGTTTTTT. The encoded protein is CASSQVDSEKLFF.

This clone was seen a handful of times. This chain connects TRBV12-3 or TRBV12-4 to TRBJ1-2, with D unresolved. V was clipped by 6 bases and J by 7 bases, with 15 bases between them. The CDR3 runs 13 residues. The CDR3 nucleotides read TGTGCCAGCAGCCGTGTAAGGGAGGGTGGCTACACCTTC. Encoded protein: CASSRVREGGYTF.

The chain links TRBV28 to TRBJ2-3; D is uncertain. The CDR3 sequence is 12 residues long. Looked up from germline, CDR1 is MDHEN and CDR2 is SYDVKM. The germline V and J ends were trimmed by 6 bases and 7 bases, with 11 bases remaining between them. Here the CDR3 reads CASSPSQYTQYF. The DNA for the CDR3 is TGTGCCAGCAGCCCTTCTCAGTATACGCAGTATTTT.

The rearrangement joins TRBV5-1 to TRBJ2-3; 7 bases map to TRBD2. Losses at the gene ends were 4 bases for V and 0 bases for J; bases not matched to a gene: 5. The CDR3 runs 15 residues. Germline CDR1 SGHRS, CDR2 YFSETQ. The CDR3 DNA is TGCGCCAGCAGCACAAGCGGGGCTAGCACAGATACGCAGTATTTT. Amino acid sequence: CASSTSGASTDTQYF. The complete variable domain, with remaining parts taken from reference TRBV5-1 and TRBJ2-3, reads KAGVTQTPRYLIKTRGQQVTLSCSPISGHRSVSWYQQTPGQGLQFLFEYFSETQRNKGNFPGRFSGRQFSNSRSEMNVSTLELGDSALYLCASSTSGASTDTQYFGPGTRLTVL.

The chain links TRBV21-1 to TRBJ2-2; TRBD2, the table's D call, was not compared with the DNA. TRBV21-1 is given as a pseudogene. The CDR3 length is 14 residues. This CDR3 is CASSKAEGNGELFF. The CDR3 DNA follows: TGTGCCAGCAGCAAAGCGGAGGGTAACGGGGAGCTGTTTTTT.

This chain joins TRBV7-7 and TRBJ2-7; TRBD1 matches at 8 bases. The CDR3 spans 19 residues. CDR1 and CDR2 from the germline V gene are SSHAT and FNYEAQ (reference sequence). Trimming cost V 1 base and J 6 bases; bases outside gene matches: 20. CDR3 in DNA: TGTGCCAGCAGCTTAGATTTGCTTGGCAGGGGGCACGGTGGGTTCGAGCAGTACTTC. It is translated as CASSLDLLGRGHGGFEQYF.

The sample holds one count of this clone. The CDR3 spells CASISSPGHEKLFF. CDR3 bases: TGTGCCAGTATTTCCAGCCCGGGACACGAAAAACTGTTTTTT. The rearrangement uses TRBV19 and TRBJ1-4; TRBD1 might be the D (6 bases). Trimming stripped 7 bases from V and 8 bases from J, with 17 bases between. From germline, CDR1 is LNHDA and CDR2 SQIVND (reference sequence). CDR3 length: 14 residues. The full variable domain, completed using reference TRBV19 and TRBJ1-4, is DGGITQSPKYLFRKEGQNVTLSCEQNLNHDAMYWYRQDPGQGLRLIYYSQIVNDFQKGDIAEGYSVSREKKESFPLTVTSAQKNPTAFYLCASISSPGHEKLFFGSGTQLSVL.

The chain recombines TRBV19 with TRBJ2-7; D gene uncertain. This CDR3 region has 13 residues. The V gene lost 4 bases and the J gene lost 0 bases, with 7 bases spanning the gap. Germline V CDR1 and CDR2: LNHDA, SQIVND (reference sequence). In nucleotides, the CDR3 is TGTGCCAGTAGTAGTGGCGGCTCCTACGAGCAGTACTTC. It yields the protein CASSSGGSYEQYF.

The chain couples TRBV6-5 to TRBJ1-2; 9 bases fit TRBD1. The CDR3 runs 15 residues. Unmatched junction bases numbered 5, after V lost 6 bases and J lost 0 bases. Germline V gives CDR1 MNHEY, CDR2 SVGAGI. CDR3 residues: CASRPDRGSNYGYTF. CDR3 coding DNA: TGTGCCAGCAGACCAGACAGGGGGTCTAACTATGGCTACACCTTC.

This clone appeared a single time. The DNA for the CDR3 is TGTGCCAGCAGTTTGACAGGGTATACGGATCCCGGGGAGCTGTTTTTT. Translating it yields CASSLTGYTDPGELFF. This chain connects TRBV27 to TRBJ2-2; 7 bases line up with TRBD1. Germline-derived CDR1 and CDR2 are MNHEY and SMNVEV (reference sequence). Unmatched junction bases numbered 10, after V lost 3 bases and J lost 6 bases. The CDR3 extends over 16 amino acids.

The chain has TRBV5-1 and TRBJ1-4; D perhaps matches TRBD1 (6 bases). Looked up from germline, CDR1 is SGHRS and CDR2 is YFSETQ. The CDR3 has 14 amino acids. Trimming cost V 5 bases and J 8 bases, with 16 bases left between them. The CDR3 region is CASRSGTLKEKLFF. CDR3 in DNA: TGCGCCAGCAGATCCGGGACACTAAAGGAAAAACTGTTTTTT.

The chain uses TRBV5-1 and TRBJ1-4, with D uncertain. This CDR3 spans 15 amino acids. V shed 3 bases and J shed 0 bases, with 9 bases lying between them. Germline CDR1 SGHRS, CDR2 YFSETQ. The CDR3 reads CASSSTYATNEKLFF. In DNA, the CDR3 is TGCGCCAGCAGCTCTACTTATGCAACTAATGAAAAACTGTTTTTT.

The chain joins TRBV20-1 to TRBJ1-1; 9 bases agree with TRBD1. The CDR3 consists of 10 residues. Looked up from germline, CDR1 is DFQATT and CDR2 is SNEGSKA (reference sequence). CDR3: CRTGGTEAFF. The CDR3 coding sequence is TGCAGGACAGGGGGAACTGAAGCTTTCTTT.

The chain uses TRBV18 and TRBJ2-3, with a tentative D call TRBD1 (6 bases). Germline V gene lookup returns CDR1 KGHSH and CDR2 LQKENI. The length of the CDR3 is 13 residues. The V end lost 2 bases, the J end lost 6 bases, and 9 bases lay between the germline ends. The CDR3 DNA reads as TGTGCCAGCTCACCAAGACAGGCCGATACGCAGTATTTT. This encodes CASSPRQADTQYF.

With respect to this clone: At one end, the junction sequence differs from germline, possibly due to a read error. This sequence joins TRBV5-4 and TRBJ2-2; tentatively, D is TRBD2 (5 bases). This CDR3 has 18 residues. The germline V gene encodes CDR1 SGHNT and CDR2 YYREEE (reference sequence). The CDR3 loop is CASSHRPTPEREHRGAVF. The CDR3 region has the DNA TGTGCCAGCAGCCATCGTCCGACACCGGAAAGAGAACACCGGGGAGCTGTTTTT. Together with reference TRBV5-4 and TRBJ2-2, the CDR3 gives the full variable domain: ETGVTQSPTHLIKTRGQQVTLRCSSQSGHNTVSWYQQALGQGPQFIFQYYREEENGRGNFPPRFSGLQFPNYSSELNVNALELDDSALYLCASSHRPTPEREHRGAVFGEGSRLTVL.